This TCR beta chain was sequenced for a study of beta chain features in type 1 diabetes. A word on this clone: Its specificity is not known.

Isolated RNA was reverse transcribed in full, so expressed TCRB transcripts were sequenced. The protocol was immunoSEQ multiplex PCR, while the TCRdb copy is restricted to in-frame clones and leaves out a portion. The sample shows over 500,000 clones, roughly 15% of them seen only once. Study conclusions and caveats: Naive, central memory and Treg TCRB repertoires seemed to resemble each other more closely in patients than they did in healthy donors.

The germline V gene encodes CDR1 SGHTA and CDR2 FQGNSA. Trimming took off 3 bases at V and 7 bases at J, with 12 bases between the two ends. The CDR3 has 13 amino acids. Material for sequencing was naive CD4+ T cells from blood. This chain links TRBV7-2 with TRBJ1-1, with D unclear. The receptor's source is a man between 18 and 29 years old in good health. In DNA, the CDR3 is TGTGCCAGCAGCTTGAGCCAGGTCATTGAAGCTTTCTTT. This sequence encodes CASSLSQVIEAFF.